The 14 T cell receptor beta chains presented below share a single source sample, sequenced in a study of beta chain features in type 1 diabetes. The study's findings and limits: Moderate yet significant TCRB CDR3 shortening was seen in Type 1 diabetes patients in all four CD4+ subsets.

What these receptors recognize is not known. The study reverse transcribed the entire isolated RNA, so it sequenced expressed TCRB transcripts. Libraries were prepared by immunoSEQ multiplex PCR; TCRdb keeps only in-frame clonotypes and omits some of them. The repertoire holds 200,000 to 300,000 clones, roughly a tenth seen once, with over 0.015% in the top ten. Sequencing input: naive CD4+ T cells from blood. Every receptor here comes from a young man with type 1 diabetes.

This clone has a handful of counts. The chain recombines TRBV5-1 with TRBJ2-2, with a possible D match to TRBD1 (6 bases). Trimming pared 8 bases from V and 0 bases from J, leaving 14 bases between. Germline lookup yields CDR1 SGHRS and CDR2 YFSETQ. The CDR3 is 15 amino acids. The CDR3 loop is CASDSGTTNTGELFF. The CDR3 DNA reads as TGCGCCAGTGACTCCGGGACAACGAACACCGGGGAGCTGTTTTTT.

This chain uses TRBV4-1 with TRBJ1-4; 7 positions match TRBD1. Germline CDR1 MGHRA, CDR2 YSYEKL. V shed 4 bases and J 8 bases; nucleotides not matched to a gene: 25. The length of the CDR3 is 20 residues. The CDR3 spells CASSRASLRDVSSRGEKLFF. The CDR3 DNA reads as TGCGCCAGCAGCCGAGCCTCTCTACGGGACGTCTCCTCCAGGGGGGAAAAACTGTTTTTT.

This clone was seen a handful of times. The chain uses TRBV9 and TRBJ2-7, with 15 bases lining up with TRBD2. V shed 7 bases and J 3 bases; nucleotides not matched to a gene: 8. CDR3 length: 16 residues. Germline assignment: CDR1 SGDLS and CDR2 YYNGEE. This CDR3 reads CASRGTSGGPCYEQYF. The DNA of the CDR3 is TGTGCCAGCCGGGGGACTAGCGGGGGGCCGTGCTACGAGCAGTACTTC.

This chain uses TRBV30 with TRBJ2-7, with 12 bases lining up with TRBD2. The CDR3 consists of 15 residues. V was clipped by 2 bases and J by 5 bases; unmatched bases: 7. CDR1 is GTSNPN and CDR2 is SVGIG in the germline V gene (reference sequence). The CDR3 loop reads CAWSPRTSGNHEQYF. CDR3 in DNA: TGTGCCTGGAGTCCAAGGACTAGCGGGAATCACGAGCAGTACTTC.

This clone has more than one count but fewer than ten. J is TRBJ2-5 and V is TRBV29-1, with D perhaps matching TRBD2 (5 bases). V lost 5 bases and J 5 bases, leaving 12 bases between the germline ends. The CDR3 extends over 12 amino acids. Germline loops: CDR1 SQVTM, CDR2 ANQGSEA. For the CDR3, the DNA is TGCAGCGTTTTCACTCCGGGGGAGACCCAGTACTTC. Its translation is CSVFTPGETQYF.

This clone turned up a few times. The chain uses TRBV4-1 and TRBJ2-4; possible D gene TRBD1, 5 bases. CDR1 is MGHRA and CDR2 is YSYEKL in the germline V gene. V was pared by 3 bases and J by 1 base, with 10 bases between. The CDR3 length is 15 residues. CDR3 sequence: CASSQGRAAKNIQYF. The CDR3 DNA reads TGCGCCAGCAGCCAGGGCAGGGCGGCCAAAAACATTCAGTACTTC.

In this sample, this clone turned up a few times. This CDR3 reads CASSLSMDGYTF. DNA for the CDR3: TGTGCCAGCAGCTTGAGTATGGATGGCTACACCTTC. The rearrangement links TRBV7-9 to TRBJ1-2; D is uncertain. The germline V and J ends were trimmed by 3 bases and 6 bases, with 8 bases remaining between them. Germline V gene lookup returns CDR1 SEHNR and CDR2 FQNEAQ (reference sequence). The length of the CDR3 is 12 residues. The full variable domain, its missing parts supplied by reference TRBV7-9 and TRBJ1-2, is DTGVSQNPRHKITKRGQNVTFRCDPISEHNRLYWYRQTLGQGPEFLTYFQNEAQLEKSRLLSDRFSAERPKGSFSTLEIQRTEQGDSAMYLCASSLSMDGYTFGSGTRLTVV.

Note on this clone: Distinct nucleotide sequences in the sample also encode this CDR3. The CDR3 sequence: CAWSVAGNQPQHF. The CDR3 DNA is TGTGCCTGGAGTGTTGCGGGCAATCAGCCCCAGCATTTT. The V call is TRBV30, the J call TRBJ1-5; D is unclear. Germline V gene lookup returns CDR1 GTSNPN and CDR2 SVGIG (reference sequence). The CDR3 length is 13 residues. V lost 0 bases, J lost 2 bases, and 5 bases lay in between.

The gene calls are TRBV29-1 and TRBJ1-1; no reliable D call. The CDR3 is 11 amino acids. Germline assignment: CDR1 SQVTM and CDR2 ANQGSEA. V shed 7 bases and J shed 5 bases, with 11 bases lying between them. The CDR3 here is CSADGGTEAFF. CDR3 DNA: TGCAGCGCCGATGGAGGGACTGAAGCTTTCTTT.

This chain uses TRBV5-1 with TRBJ2-3, with 10 positions matching TRBD2. CDR3 size: 16 residues. Germline CDR1 is SGHRS and CDR2 is YFSETQ. V gave up 0 bases and J gave up 4 bases; unmatched junction bases: 5. CDR3 sequence: CASSLEASGGPDTQYF. DNA for the CDR3: TGCGCCAGCAGCTTGGAGGCTAGCGGGGGCCCAGATACGCAGTATTTT. Using reference TRBV5-1 and TRBJ2-3 for the parts outside the CDR3, the full variable domain is KAGVTQTPRYLIKTRGQQVTLSCSPISGHRSVSWYQQTPGQGLQFLFEYFSETQRNKGNFPGRFSGRQFSNSRSEMNVSTLELGDSALYLCASSLEASGGPDTQYFGPGTRLTVL.

A few counts support this clone. The chain carries TRBV5-8 and TRBJ2-1, with TRBD1 as a possible D gene (5 bases). Germline V lookup: CDR1 SGHTS, CDR2 YDEGEE. V was cut by 8 bases and J by 2 bases, with 11 bases left in between. The CDR3 is 13 amino acids. The CDR3 region has the DNA TGTGCCAGTTTGATGGGGCCCTACAATGAGCAGTTCTTC. Translated, it gives CASLMGPYNEQFF.

This clone was counted between two and nine times. This chain connects TRBV12-5 to TRBJ2-4; D perhaps matches TRBD1 (5 bases). This CDR3 comprises 16 residues. Germline V gene lookup returns CDR1 LGHNT and CDR2 FRNRAP. The V gene lost 7 bases and the J gene lost 0 bases, with 16 bases spanning the gap. CDR3 bases: TGTGCTAGTGCGCCGACAGAGACACGAGCCAAAAACATTCAGTACTTC. Translated: CASAPTETRAKNIQYF.

This clone showed up just a few times. The genes are TRBV19 and TRBJ2-5; 7 nucleotides match TRBD2. Trimming cost V 6 bases and J 7 bases; bases outside gene matches: 14. The germline V gene has CDR1 LNHDA and CDR2 SQIVND (reference sequence). The CDR3 is made up of 15 amino acids. CDR3 residues: CASSLSTSSGGTQYF. The CDR3 DNA sequence: TGTGCCAGTAGCCTCTCGACTAGCAGTGGTGGGACCCAGTACTTC.

The chain uses TRBV2 and TRBJ2-3, with D maybe TRBD2 (6 bases). The CDR3 contains 17 residues. CDR1 and CDR2 from the germline V gene are SNHLY and FYNNEI. The V and J ends lost 0 bases and 0 bases respectively, with 13 bases between them. The CDR3 DNA reads as TGTGCCAGCAGTGAAGCGCTGGGGAGGTGGAGCACAGATACGCAGTATTTT. Translated, it gives CASSEALGRWSTDTQYF.